These 30 T cell receptor beta chains share one sample of origin, sequenced in a study of immune cell composition in non-small cell lung cancer listed by TCRdb under 2017. The library came from the immunoSEQ multiplex PCR assay. TCRdb limited this immuneACCESS table to in-frame rearrangements with V and J called. A share of clones is missing; checked studies link under half to unresolved V genes, and the rest is unexplained. This sample has about 8,300 clones in its table, and less than 80% of those were observed once. Jointly, the top ten make up roughly 9% of the sample. The sequencing sample was made of lung tumor tissue. These receptors came from a human donor with non-small cell lung cancer.

There are a few counts of this clone. The gene calls are TRBV27 and TRBJ2-3; D is possibly TRBD1 (7 bases). Germline-derived CDR1 and CDR2 are MNHEY and SMNVEV (reference sequence). V dropped 8 bases and J dropped 3 bases, with 15 bases sitting between them. This CDR3 has 14 amino acids. The CDR3 DNA reads TGTGCCAGCCAGGGGGAGGATAGGACAGATACGCAGTATTTT. Amino acids: CASQGEDRTDTQYF.

The chain recombines TRBV10-1 with TRBJ2-3; tentatively, D is TRBD1 (5 bases). The V and J ends lost 2 bases and 2 bases respectively, with 11 bases between them. CDR1 and CDR2 (germline): WNHNN, SYGVQD (reference sequence). The CDR3 covers 15 residues. The CDR3 region has the DNA TGCGCCAGCAGTGAGGGGGTTGGGGCCACAGATACGCAGTATTTT. It specifies CASSEGVGATDTQYF.

This CDR3 is CASSVALYGNTIYF. CDR3 bases: TGTGCCAGCAGCGTTGCTCTTTATGGAAACACCATATATTTT. The V call is TRBV9, the J call TRBJ1-3; D uncertain. The CDR3 extends over 14 amino acids. Germline CDR1 SGDLS, CDR2 YYNGEE. Trimming stripped 2 bases from V and 3 bases from J, with 9 bases between.

The V and J genes are TRBV6-4 and TRBJ1-1; 9 bases line up with TRBD1. This CDR3 contains 17 residues. Trimming cost V 4 bases and J 1 base; bases outside gene matches: 10. The V gene's germline CDR1 is MRHNA and CDR2 SNTAGT. The DNA for the CDR3 is TGTGCCAGCAGTGGACAACCCCCGGGACAGGGGAACACTGAAGCTTTCTTT. Its protein is CASSGQPPGQGNTEAFF.

The gene calls are TRBV21-1 and TRBJ2-1; whether TRBD1, the table's D call, matches the DNA was not checked. TRBV21-1 is tagged as a pseudogene. The CDR3 is 18 amino acids. For the CDR3, the DNA is TGTGCCAGCAACGGAGCCTCACCCGGGACACCGAGTTACAATGAGCAGTTCTTC. Its protein is CASNGASPGTPSYNEQFF.

This clone appeared once. The chain carries TRBV19 and TRBJ1-5; unclear D gene. The V end was cut by 11 bases, the J end by 4 bases, with 18 bases between. The germline gives CDR1 LNHDA, CDR2 SQIVND (reference sequence). This CDR3 comprises 14 residues. The CDR3 DNA reads TGTGCCTCTTCCTGGGGTCGGTTAAATCAGCCCCAGCATTTT. Translated: CASSWGRLNQPQHF.

The V call is TRBV11-2, the J call TRBJ1-2, with unresolved D. V lost 5 bases, J lost 5 bases, and 15 bases lay in between. Germline V lookup: CDR1 SGHAT, CDR2 FQNNGV. This CDR3 contains 14 residues. CDR3 residues: CASSPDFVGYGYTF. CDR3 nucleotides: TGTGCCAGCAGCCCTGATTTCGTGGGATATGGCTACACCTTC.

The chain joins TRBV29-1 to TRBJ1-1, with D hard to call. Trimming pared 3 bases from V and 0 bases from J, leaving 8 bases between. This CDR3 has 13 residues. Germline V CDR1 and CDR2: SQVTM, ANQGSEA. CDR3 sequence (DNA): TGCAGCGTTGACACGTTCATGAACACTGAAGCTTTCTTT. This gives the protein CSVDTFMNTEAFF.

The DNA for the CDR3 is TGTGCCAGCTCACGGGACAGGGTGACGGGCGAAGCTTTCTTT. Its protein product is CASSRDRVTGEAFF. The V gene is TRBV18, the J gene TRBJ1-1; 9 bases line up with TRBD1. CDR3 length equals 14 residues. Germline V lookup: CDR1 KGHSH, CDR2 LQKENI. J lost 8 bases, V lost 4 bases, and 8 bases had no gene match.

The rearrangement links TRBV2 to TRBJ1-6; unclear D gene. V dropped 1 base and J dropped 7 bases, with 5 bases sitting between them. Germline CDR1 reads SNHLY; CDR2 reads FYNNEI. CDR3 length: 13 amino acids. The CDR3 loop reads CASSEVRNSPLHF. The CDR3 DNA is TGTGCCAGCAGTGAAGTGCGAAATTCACCCCTCCACTTT.

This clone was observed a few times. CDR3 nucleotides: TGTGCCAGCAGCGCCCGGGCGCTAGCCCCCAATGAGCAGTTCTTC. This gives the protein CASSARALAPNEQFF. The gene calls are TRBV9 and TRBJ2-1; possibly TRBD2 for D (5 bases). This CDR3 region has 15 residues. V lost 3 bases to trimming and J lost 6 bases, with 16 bases between them. In germline, CDR1 is SGDLS, CDR2 YYNGEE.

The table lists this clone with a count of one. The rearrangement links TRBV28 to TRBJ1-1; D gene ambiguous. Germline V gene sequence: CDR1 MDHEN, CDR2 SYDVKM. The V gene lost 8 bases and the J gene lost 4 bases, with 11 bases spanning the gap. The CDR3 contains 12 residues. CDR3 loop: CASRVGSTEAFF. CDR3 sequence (DNA): TGTGCCAGCCGGGTGGGGTCCACTGAAGCTTTCTTT.

CDR3 coding DNA: TGTGCCAGCAGTTTATCGGTGGCGGGACAGGGGACCTATGGCTACACCTTC. Protein: CASSLSVAGQGTYGYTF. V gene TRBV28 combines with J gene TRBJ1-2; 10 nucleotides agree with TRBD1. V dropped 1 base and J dropped 4; count of bases not matched to a gene: 9. The CDR3 has 17 residues. Germline V gene data show CDR1 as MDHEN and CDR2 as SYDVKM.

V is TRBV27 and J is TRBJ2-6, with D unclear. Trimming stripped 6 bases from V and 4 bases from J, with 13 bases between. CDR1 MNHEY and CDR2 SMNVEV come from the germline V gene (reference sequence). This CDR3 contains 15 residues. The CDR3 sequence is CASSIWASGANVLTF. Here the CDR3 DNA reads TGTGCCAGCAGCATCTGGGCCTCCGGGGCCAACGTCCTGACTTTC.

This clone has only a few counts. The chain uses TRBV28 and TRBJ2-7, with D unclear. Trimming shortened V by 8 bases and J by 3 bases, and 20 bases separated the two germline ends. Germline CDR1 reads MDHEN; CDR2 reads SYDVKM. The CDR3 sequence is 15 residues long. CDR3: CASQTDQSPHYEQYF. As DNA, the CDR3 is TGTGCCAGCCAAACCGACCAGTCCCCGCACTACGAGCAGTACTTC.

The chain joins TRBV9 to TRBJ2-3; TRBD2 aligns across 15 bases. Germline assignment: CDR1 SGDLS and CDR2 YYNGEE. Unmatched junction bases numbered 5, after V lost 4 bases and J lost 5 bases. This CDR3 spans 16 amino acids. CDR3 DNA sequence: TGTGCCAGCAGCCCGGGACTAGCGGGAGGACAAGATACGCAGTATTTT. This sequence encodes CASSPGLAGGQDTQYF.

The chain uses TRBV7-2 and TRBJ2-1; weak D call: TRBD2 (6 bases). CDR1 and CDR2 (germline): SGHTA, FQGNSA. This CDR3 has 16 amino acids. Trimming removed 2 bases from V and 3 bases from J, with 14 bases in between. The CDR3 bases are TGTGCCAGCAGCTTACAAGCCGGGAGACGCTACAATGAGCAGTTCTTC. This codes for CASSLQAGRRYNEQFF.

The J gene is TRBJ2-1, the V gene TRBV7-9, with 8 positions matching TRBD2. Per the germline V gene, CDR1 is SEHNR and CDR2 is FQNEAQ (reference sequence). V was pared by 1 base and J by 5 bases, with 4 bases of the junction left unmatched. This CDR3 has 15 residues. In DNA form, the CDR3 reads TGTGCCAGCAGCTTAGGCGGGGGGAGAGACAATGAGCAGTTCTTC. The encoded protein is CASSLGGGRDNEQFF.

This chain uses TRBV7-6 with TRBJ1-2, with 10 bases fitting TRBD1. The CDR3 is made up of 13 amino acids. Losses at the gene ends were 4 bases for V and 8 bases for J; bases not matched to a gene: 4. Per the germline V gene, CDR1 is SGHVS and CDR2 is FNYEAQ. The CDR3 here is CASSSRQGAGYTF. In DNA form, the CDR3 reads TGTGCCAGCAGCTCTAGACAGGGGGCGGGCTACACCTTC.

This clone was seen only a few times. The rearrangement links TRBV5-6 to TRBJ2-7; 11 bases fit TRBD2. In germline, CDR1 is SGHDT, CDR2 YYEEEE. CDR3 length equals 18 residues. Trimming cost V 0 bases and J 0 bases; bases outside gene matches: 8. The CDR3 region is CASSLVTSGGASSYEQYF. The CDR3 region has the DNA TGTGCCAGCAGCTTGGTAACTAGCGGGGGCGCGAGCTCCTACGAGCAGTACTTC.

The chain has TRBV6-5 and TRBJ2-7; D gene ambiguous. V was pared by 5 bases and J by 3 bases, with 14 bases between. This CDR3 comprises 14 residues. Germline loops: CDR1 MNHEY, CDR2 SVGAGI. In nucleotides, the CDR3 is TGTGCCAGCAGTCAACCCGGATACTACTACGAGCAGTACTTC. Translating it yields CASSQPGYYYEQYF.

The chain employs TRBV27 and TRBJ1-6; no firm D call. V dropped 1 base and J dropped 0 bases, with 16 bases sitting between them. Germline V CDR1 and CDR2: MNHEY, SMNVEV (reference sequence). The CDR3 has 19 residues. CDR3 loop: CASSLFSPTASSYNSPLHF. In nucleotides, the CDR3 is TGTGCCAGCAGTTTATTCTCCCCTACAGCGAGCTCCTATAATTCACCCCTCCACTTT.

V and J are TRBV5-6 and TRBJ2-7, with D perhaps matching TRBD2 (5 bases). There are 11 residues in the CDR3. The germline V gene has CDR1 SGHDT and CDR2 YYEEEE. Trimming took off 2 bases at V and 6 bases at J, with 6 bases between the two ends. The CDR3 coding sequence is TGTGCCAGCAGCTTAGAGGGCGAGCAGTACTTC. Amino acid sequence: CASSLEGEQYF.

The CDR3 region has the DNA TGTGCCAGCAGGCCCGGGAGGGGGCAGGGAATCTACGAGCAGTACTTC. Translating gives CASRPGRGQGIYEQYF. V and J are TRBV28 and TRBJ2-7, with D maybe TRBD2 (8 bases). V shed 6 bases and J shed 3 bases, with 21 bases lying between them. Germline lookup yields CDR1 MDHEN and CDR2 SYDVKM. The CDR3 consists of 16 residues.

The chain links TRBV6-5 to TRBJ1-5; tentative D call: TRBD1 (6 bases). The germline V gene has CDR1 MNHEY and CDR2 SVGAGI. Trimming pared 6 bases from V and 4 bases from J, leaving 16 bases between. The CDR3 covers 15 residues. The CDR3 nucleotides are TGTGCCAGCAGAACCTCGGGGGGGGCGAATCAGCCCCAGCATTTT. Translation gives CASRTSGGANQPQHF.

This chain connects TRBV5-1 to TRBJ1-1; D might be TRBD1 (6 bases). This CDR3 has 14 residues. In germline, CDR1 is SGHRS, CDR2 YFSETQ. V shed 4 bases and J shed 4 bases, with 14 bases lying between them. In DNA, the CDR3 is TGCGCCAGCAGCCCCCGGGAGGGGGGCACTGAAGCTTTCTTT. Encoded protein: CASSPREGGTEAFF.

The chain couples TRBV7-3 to TRBJ2-7; 7 nucleotides match TRBD2. This CDR3 comprises 13 residues. Germline V lookup: CDR1 SGHTA, CDR2 FQGTGA. V lost 1 base and J lost 6; bases outside the gene matches: 3. The CDR3 DNA reads TGTGCCAGCAGCTTAAAGTCGGGAGGCGAGCAGTACTTC. It is translated as CASSLKSGGEQYF.

The genes are TRBV5-5 and TRBJ2-3, with TRBD2 as a possible D gene (7 bases). CDR1 and CDR2 from the germline V gene are SGHKS and YYEKEE (reference sequence). The CDR3 is 13 amino acids. The V and J ends lost 2 bases and 8 bases respectively, with 12 bases between them. The CDR3 region has the DNA TGTGCCAGCAGCTTTTCAGGGGAGGGTACGCAGTATTTT. Protein: CASSFSGEGTQYF.

The chain joins TRBV5-1 to TRBJ2-1; 8 positions agree with TRBD1. This CDR3 comprises 15 residues. The trim removed 0 bases at V and 5 bases at J, leaving 4 bases unmatched. Germline V gives CDR1 SGHRS, CDR2 YFSETQ. The DNA of the CDR3 is TGCGCCAGCAGCTTGGACAGGGGGTATAACAATGAGCAGTTCTTC. Protein sequence: CASSLDRGYNNEQFF.

The chain carries TRBV11-2 and TRBJ2-2, with 9 bases fitting TRBD1. This CDR3 is built from 17 residues. Germline trimming cut 3 bases from V and 5 bases from J; bases unmatched to any gene: 10. From germline, CDR1 is SGHAT and CDR2 FQNNGV. CDR3 sequence reads: CASSLRTGASWTGELFF. The CDR3 DNA is TGTGCCAGCAGCTTGAGGACAGGGGCCTCTTGGACCGGGGAGCTGTTTTTT.